This T cell receptor (beta chain) was recovered during a study of shared clonotypes between healthy human individuals. Study results and limitations: Clonotypes not shared had lower generation probabilities than those common to all four donors.

Note on this clone: Its antigen is not known.

In the authors' workflow: ImmunoSEQ only sent back junction sequences with no quality scores, so filtering was done differently. Only in-frame clones appear in the TCRdb table, and some are missing; sequencing was by immunoSEQ multiplex PCR. Clonal size and the V and J genes are those of that table, whereas D and trimming came from the DNA. This table holds 550,000 to 850,000 clones, 74% found once. After removal of 5 bases from V and 7 bases from J, the junction contained 9 bases not matched to a gene. The CDR3 runs 15 residues. Germline CDR1 reads SGHAT; CDR2 reads FQNNGV. The source of this sequence is a woman in her thirties in good health. The chain employs TRBV11-2 and TRBJ2-7; TRBD2 matches 12 bases. Sequenced material: memory CD4+ T cells sorted from blood. Described subset: CD45RA-negative fraction. CDR3 nucleotide sequence: TGTGCCAGCAGCGTATTGACTAGCGGGAGCGGTGAGCAGTACTTC. Protein: CASSVLTSGSGEQYF.